Listed here are 29 T cell receptor beta chains from one sample, sequenced in a study of CXCR3-negative and CXCR3-positive naive CD8 T cells (dated by TCRdb to the late 2010s). Reads for this sample came from a NextSeq 550. The Human TCR Profiling Kit (MiLaboratory) was used to prepare UMI-labeled 5' RACE TRB cDNA libraries. Based on TCRdb reprocessing of the reads, there is one entry per CDR3 protein sequence, and DNA is missing. The sample's table lists a count of over 100,000 distinct CDR3 sequences. The biggest ten clones account for less than 0.55% of the sample. The sequencing sample was made of naive CXCR3- CD8+ T cells from blood. The cell subset or site tag for this specimen amounts to: CD45RO-CCR7+CD27+CD95- naive CD8+ T cells lacking CXCR3 (TNR3-). The receptors derive from a human donor in good health. Some clones in this sample may be carry-over from other donors' samples.

This chain connects TRBV29-1 to TRBJ2-1; the TCRdb call, TRBD2, lacks DNA for checking. The germline V gene encodes CDR1 SQVTM and CDR2 ANQGSEA. The CDR3 covers 19 residues. CDR3 sequence reads: CSVERGAVGTSGRYNEQFF.

This chain links TRBV12-3 or TRBV12-4 with TRBJ2-7; the D gene TCRdb calls, TRBD2, cannot be checked with no DNA. The CDR3 is 15 residues long. CDR3: CASSRGLAGDEEQYF.

This chain uses TRBV29-1 with TRBJ2-2; TCRdb indicates TRBD1, and absent DNA this call remains unverified. Germline V gene sequence: CDR1 SQVTM, CDR2 ANQGSEA. CDR3 length: 14 residues. CDR3 loop: CSVGEGAGTGELFF.

J is TRBJ2-1 and V is TRBV5-5; TCRdb's D call of TRBD2 is untestable without DNA. In germline, CDR1 is SGHKS, CDR2 YYEKEE (reference sequence). This CDR3 contains 15 residues. The CDR3 region is CASSFTSGSLDEQFF.

The genes are TRBV29-1 and TRBJ2-7; there is no DNA to check the TCRdb D call of TRBD1. The CDR3 sequence is 14 residues long. CDR1 SQVTM and CDR2 ANQGSEA come from the germline V gene. The CDR3 loop is CSVDPGQGASEQYF.

The chain combines TRBV7-2 with TRBJ2-7; lacking DNA, the TRBD1 call made by TCRdb goes unchecked. This CDR3 is built from 13 residues. CDR1 is SGHTA and CDR2 is FQGNSA in the germline V gene. CDR3 region: CASSLGRAHEQYF.

The genes are TRBV28 and TRBJ2-7; TCRdb returns TRBD1, unconfirmable since there is no DNA. Germline loops: CDR1 MDHEN, CDR2 SYDVKM. The CDR3 covers 15 residues. The CDR3 sequence is CASRWTGAFSYEQYF.

This chain joins TRBV12-3 or TRBV12-4 and TRBJ2-7; TCRdb's D gene call, TRBD1, goes unchecked for lack of DNA. CDR3 length: 14 amino acids. CDR3 in amino acids: CASSFGYPAYEQYF.

The rearrangement links TRBV19 to TRBJ2-1; the TRBD1 assignment by TCRdb is unverifiable without DNA. Germline V gene sequence: CDR1 LNHDA, CDR2 SQIVND (reference sequence). The CDR3 is made up of 14 amino acids. The CDR3 here is CASSMDAGNNEQFF. The full variable domain, with the rest looked up from reference TRBV19 and TRBJ2-1, is DGGITQSPKYLFRKEGQNVTLSCEQNLNHDAMYWYRQDPGQGLRLIYYSQIVNDFQKGDIAEGYSVSREKKESFPLTVTSAQKNPTAFYLCASSMDAGNNEQFFGPGTRLTVL.

The V gene is TRBV29-1, the J gene TRBJ2-1. CDR3 length equals 12 residues. The germline V gene encodes CDR1 SQVTM and CDR2 ANQGSEA. Here the CDR3 reads CSGTGAHNEQFF.

This chain connects TRBV5-1 to TRBJ2-7; the TRBD1 assignment by TCRdb is unverifiable without DNA. This CDR3 region has 12 residues. The germline gives CDR1 SGHRS, CDR2 YFSETQ. This CDR3 is CASRDRAHEQYF.

V gene TRBV7-9 combines with J gene TRBJ1-1; TCRdb indicates TRBD1, and absent DNA this call remains unverified. Looked up from germline, CDR1 is SEHNR and CDR2 is FQNEAQ (reference sequence). This CDR3 is 15 amino acids long. CDR3 protein: CASSWPGRGNTEAFF.

This sequence joins TRBV28 and TRBJ2-4; without DNA, the TCRdb call of TRBD1 cannot be checked. CDR1 is MDHEN and CDR2 is SYDVKM in the germline V gene. The CDR3 has 12 amino acids. The CDR3 is CASSRRSGTPHF.

The chain employs TRBV12-3 or TRBV12-4 and TRBJ1-5; TCRdb indicates TRBD1, and absent DNA this call remains unverified. The CDR3 consists of 11 residues. The chain's CDR3 is CASRQGGPQHF.

This chain joins TRBV27 and TRBJ2-7; checking the TCRdb D call of TRBD1 is not possible without DNA. This CDR3 is built from 17 residues. CDR1 and CDR2 (germline): MNHEY, SMNVEV (reference sequence). CDR3 protein: CATRGSFGTANSYEQYF.

The chain combines TRBV12-3 or TRBV12-4 with TRBJ2-7; TCRdb indicates TRBD2, and absent DNA this call remains unverified. This CDR3 region has 14 residues. The CDR3 sequence: CASSTGLAFYEQYF.

The genes are TRBV9 and TRBJ2-3. Germline-derived CDR1 and CDR2 are SGDLS and YYNGEE. The CDR3 is 16 residues long. Here the CDR3 reads CASSAHRETVTDTQYF. Using reference TRBV9 and TRBJ2-3 for the parts outside the CDR3, the full variable domain is DSGVTQTPKHLITATGQRVTLRCSPRSGDLSVYWYQQSLDQGLQFLIQYYNGEERAKGNILERFSAQQFPDLHSELNLSSLELGDSALYFCASSAHRETVTDTQYFGPGTRLTVL.

V usage is TRBV2 and J usage is TRBJ2-2; the TRBD2 assignment by TCRdb is unverifiable without DNA. The germline CDR1 and CDR2 sequences are SNHLY and FYNNEI. The length of the CDR3 is 19 residues. This CDR3 reads CASSEWELAGVSNTGELFF.

J is TRBJ2-7 and V is TRBV20-1; with no DNA, the TCRdb D assignment of TRBD2 cannot be verified. This CDR3 has 15 residues. Per germline, CDR1 DFQATT and CDR2 SNEGSKA (reference sequence). CDR3 sequence: CSALGPAGTAYEQYF.

The rearrangement joins TRBV14 to TRBJ2-1. CDR3 length equals 14 residues. Per the germline V gene, CDR1 is SGHDN and CDR2 is FVKESK. CDR3 amino acids: CASSQGSSYNEQFF. The variable domain in full, with the rest retrieved from reference TRBV14 and TRBJ2-1, is EAGVTQFPSHSVIEKGQTVTLRCDPISGHDNLYWYRRVMGKEIKFLLHFVKESKQDESGMPNNRFLAERTGGTYSTLKVQPAELEDSGVYFCASSQGSSYNEQFFGPGTRLTVL.

The rearrangement links TRBV7-9 to TRBJ2-5; the TCRdb call, TRBD1, lacks DNA for checking. The CDR3 loop spans 15 amino acids. Germline loops: CDR1 SEHNR, CDR2 FQNEAQ (reference sequence). The CDR3 reads CASSTAGTGVETQYF.

The CDR3 sequence is CASSLSVAGGPLNEQYF. The rearrangement joins TRBV28 to TRBJ2-7; checking the TCRdb D call of TRBD2 is not possible without DNA. Per the germline V gene, CDR1 is MDHEN and CDR2 is SYDVKM. This CDR3 region has 17 residues.

This rearrangement joins TRBV3-1 to TRBJ2-7; checking the TCRdb D call of TRBD1 is not possible without DNA. The germline CDR1 and CDR2 sequences are LGHDT and YNNKEL (reference sequence). The CDR3 is made up of 14 amino acids. The chain's CDR3 is CASSQYRGDYEQYF.

The chain carries TRBV28 and TRBJ2-3; TCRdb's D call of TRBD2 is untestable without DNA. Germline CDR1 and CDR2: MDHEN and SYDVKM. CDR3 length equals 14 residues. CDR3 region: CASSGGSNTDTQYF.

The chain is built from TRBV7-2 and TRBJ1-5. CDR3 length equals 14 residues. Germline V gene lookup returns CDR1 SGHTA and CDR2 FQGNSA. This CDR3 is CASTAGGGNQPQHF.

The gene calls are TRBV28 and TRBJ1-5. Per the germline V gene, CDR1 is MDHEN and CDR2 is SYDVKM. The CDR3 spans 14 residues. CDR3 amino acids: CASSYGLSNQPQHF.

This rearrangement joins TRBV7-6 to TRBJ1-1. CDR1 is SGHVS and CDR2 is FNYEAQ in the germline V gene. CDR3 length: 14 residues. The CDR3 loop reads CASSLGPLNTEAFF.

The chain is built from TRBV24-1 and TRBJ2-1; TCRdb names TRBD1, which stays unverified in the absence of DNA. Per the germline V gene, CDR1 is KGHDR and CDR2 is SFDVKD. The CDR3 runs to 16 residues. The CDR3 here is CATSEAGQGWYNEQFF.

The chain has TRBV4-3 and TRBJ1-3; the TCRdb call, TRBD1, lacks DNA for checking. The germline V gene encodes CDR1 LGHNA and CDR2 YSLEER. This CDR3 has 14 amino acids. The CDR3 region is CASSQGTAGNTIYF.